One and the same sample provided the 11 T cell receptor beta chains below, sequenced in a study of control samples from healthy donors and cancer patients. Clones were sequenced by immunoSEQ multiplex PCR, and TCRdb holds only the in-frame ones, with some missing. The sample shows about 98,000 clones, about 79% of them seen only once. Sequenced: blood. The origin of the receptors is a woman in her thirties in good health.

The CDR3 region has the DNA TGTGCCATCGCCCTAGCGGGGACCACAGATACGCAGTATTTT. Translating gives CAIALAGTTDTQYF. The chain recombines TRBV10-3 with TRBJ2-3; TRBD2 agrees at 9 bases. The CDR3 sequence is 14 residues long. Germline V gives CDR1 ENHRY, CDR2 SYGVKD. Unmatched junction bases numbered 5, after V lost 8 bases and J lost 2 bases.

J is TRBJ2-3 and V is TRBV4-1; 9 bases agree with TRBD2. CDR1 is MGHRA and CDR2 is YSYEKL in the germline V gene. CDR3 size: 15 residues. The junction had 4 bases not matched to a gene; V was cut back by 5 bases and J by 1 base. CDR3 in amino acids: CASSSRTSGTDTQYF. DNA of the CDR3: TGCGCCAGCAGCTCACGGACTAGCGGCACAGATACGCAGTATTTT.

The CDR3 DNA reads as TGTGCCAGCAGCCCGGGGGGGATGGGGAGCTCCTACAATGAGCAGTTCTTC. As protein: CASSPGGMGSSYNEQFF. This chain connects TRBV7-6 to TRBJ2-1, with 8 bases that match TRBD2. The CDR3 runs 17 residues. V was pared by 5 bases and J by 0 bases, with 9 bases of the junction left unmatched. CDR1 SGHVS and CDR2 FNYEAQ come from the germline V gene.

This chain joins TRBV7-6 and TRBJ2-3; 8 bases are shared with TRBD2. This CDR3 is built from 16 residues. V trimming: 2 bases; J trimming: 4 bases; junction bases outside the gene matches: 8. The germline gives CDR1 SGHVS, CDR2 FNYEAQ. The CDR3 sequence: CASSLSGGGLADTQYF. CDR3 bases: TGTGCCAGCAGCTTATCCGGGGGGGGGCTCGCAGATACGCAGTATTTT.

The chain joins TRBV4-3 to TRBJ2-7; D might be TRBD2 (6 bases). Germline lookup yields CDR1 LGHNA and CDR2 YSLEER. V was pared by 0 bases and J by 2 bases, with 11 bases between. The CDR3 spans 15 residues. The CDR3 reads CASSQEEGWAYEQYF. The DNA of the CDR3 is TGCGCCAGCAGCCAAGAGGAGGGTTGGGCCTACGAGCAGTACTTC.

CDR3 amino acids: CASSQRQSHPEAFF. The CDR3 DNA reads as TGCGCCAGCAGCCAAAGACAGTCTCATCCTGAAGCTTTCTTT. V is TRBV4-3 and J is TRBJ1-1, with D maybe TRBD1 (5 bases). Looked up from germline, CDR1 is LGHNA and CDR2 is YSLEER. The CDR3 contains 14 residues. Between the trimmed V and J ends, which lost 2 bases and 6 bases, there was a span of 13 bases.

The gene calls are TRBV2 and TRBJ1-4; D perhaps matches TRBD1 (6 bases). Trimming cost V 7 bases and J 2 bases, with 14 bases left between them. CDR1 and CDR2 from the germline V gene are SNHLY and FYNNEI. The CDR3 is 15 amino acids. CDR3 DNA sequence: TGTGCCAGCAAAAAGGGGGGCTTGACTAATGAAAAACTGTTTTTT. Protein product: CASKKGGLTNEKLFF. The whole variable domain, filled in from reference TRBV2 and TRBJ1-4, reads EPEVTQTPSHQVTQMGQEVILRCVPISNHLYFYWYRQILGQKVEFLVSFYNNEISEKSEIFDDQFSVERPDGSNFTLKIRSTKLEDSAMYFCASKKGGLTNEKLFFGSGTQLSVL.

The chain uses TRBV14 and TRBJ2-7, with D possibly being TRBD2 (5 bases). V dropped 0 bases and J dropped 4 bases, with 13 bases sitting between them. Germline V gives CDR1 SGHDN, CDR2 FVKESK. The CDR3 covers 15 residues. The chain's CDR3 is CASSQDSGSGYEQYF. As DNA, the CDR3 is TGTGCCAGCAGCCAAGATTCGGGGTCGGGATACGAGCAGTACTTC.

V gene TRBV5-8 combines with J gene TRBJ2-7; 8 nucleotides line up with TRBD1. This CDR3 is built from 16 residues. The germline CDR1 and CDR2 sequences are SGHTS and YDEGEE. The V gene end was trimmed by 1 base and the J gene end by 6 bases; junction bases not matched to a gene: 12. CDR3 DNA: TGTGCCAGCAGCTTGAGAGGACAGGGAAGGGGACGCGAGCAGTACTTC. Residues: CASSLRGQGRGREQYF.

The CDR3 nucleotides are TGTGCCAGCAGCTCACGGGGGGTGGGCTCCTATAATTCACCCCTCCACTTT. Translating it yields CASSSRGVGSYNSPLHF. V gene TRBV13 combines with J gene TRBJ1-6; the D gene is possibly TRBD1 (5 bases). Trimming cost V 4 bases and J 0 bases, with 13 bases left between them. The CDR3 totals 17 residues. In germline, CDR1 is PRHDT, CDR2 FYEKMQ (reference sequence). The variable domain in full, completed from reference TRBV13 and TRBJ1-6, reads AAGVIQSPRHLIKEKRETATLKCYPIPRHDTVYWYQQGPGQDPQFLISFYEKMQSDKGSIPDRFSAQQFSDYHSELNMSSLELGDSALYFCASSSRGVGSYNSPLHFGNGTRLTVT.

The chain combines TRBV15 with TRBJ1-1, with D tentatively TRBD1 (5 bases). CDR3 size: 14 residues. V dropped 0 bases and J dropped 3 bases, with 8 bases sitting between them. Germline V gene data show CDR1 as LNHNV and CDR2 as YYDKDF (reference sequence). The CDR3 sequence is CATSRDEGYTEAFF. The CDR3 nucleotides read TGTGCCACCAGCAGAGATGAGGGGTACACTGAAGCTTTCTTT.